The T cell receptor (beta chain) described here comes from a study of blood T cell repertoires in COVID-19 (dated by TCRdb to about 2020). About the investigation overall: Samples from collaborators originated in the United States, Italy and Spain and spanned both the acute and convalescent phases of COVID-19. The prospective study material was composed of cDNA or gDNA derived from T cells, B-cell-depleted T cells, or PBMCs. Subjects who had been exposed to COVID-19, were actively infected with it, or had recovered from it provided the deeply sampled blood TCRbeta repertoires that made up the dataset. A freely available public database, intended as a resource for researchers studying the immune response to SARS-CoV-2, is where the repertoires were released. Samples were obtained from the ongoing ImmuneRACE study (first 160 participants) and from about 1,300 subjects provided by 6 global collaborators. Nearly every sample came with metadata listing a de-identified subject ID, COVID-19 status, age in years and sex. Where available, HLA class I and class II types were obtained from metadata supplied by the sample provider rather than from assay-based typing.

V lost 1 base and J lost 1 base, and the count of bases not matched to a germline gene is 3. Sequences SEHNR (CDR1) and FQNEAQ (CDR2) are obtained from the germline V gene (reference sequence). The CDR3 runs 16 residues from the cysteine to the phenylalanine. The kept DNA is CDR3 alone, 48 bases in frame from the first base. TCRbeta CDR3 regions were amplified from genomic DNA using the immunoSEQ Assay, a bias-controlled multiplex PCR. In the source study's methods: The number of nucleated cells in each sample was estimated from the amplification of reference gene primers within the assay. To quantify the absolute abundance of each unique TCRbeta CDR3 rearrangement, sequence reads were collapsed and filtered. For each sample, productive Simpson clonality was calculated by taking the square root of Simpson's diversity index across productive rearrangements. TCRdb carries this immuneACCESS record with in-frame sequences only. Its versions omit some clonotypes, under half of them owing to an unresolved V gene in the studies checked, with the rest unexplained. V, J and clone size were drawn from that table, and D and trimming were deduced from the DNA. Within this sample are around 50,000 clones, with 70% to 80% of them counted one time only. The ten largest clones take up under 6% of the sample.

Enrolling through a virtual design, the prospective study's participants ranged in age from roughly 18 to 89 years and lived across about two dozen United States geographic areas. Cohort assignment in the prospective study relied on participant-reported clinical history from a screening survey and a study questionnaire. Mobile phlebotomists in the prospective study collected whole blood, serum and a nasopharyngeal or oropharyngeal swab from every participant. Prospective study participants could optionally give additional blood draws and questionnaires over a roughly two-month period. Prospective study blood samples were shipped either frozen or at room temperature before DNA extraction. Points the paper makes about the study in general: The amount of clinical and demographic metadata varied by source and participant and was provided uncurated.

This clone came up once. What antigen it recognizes has not been identified. Base quality data are lacking; no much larger clone is found one base away. The sample consisted of PBMCs or T cells enriched from blood (not recorded which). The receptor comes from a woman between 50 and 59 years old with acute COVID-19. The chain couples TRBV7-9 to TRBJ2-1; the central 8 bases match TRBD2. This receptor has the CDR3 CASSLGRGGSYNEQFF. The bases read TGTGCCAGCAGCTTAGGACGGGGGGGATCCTACAATGAGCAGTTCTTC. Reference TRBV7-9 and TRBJ2-1 proteins supply the regions before and after the CDR3; the full variable domain is: DTGVSQNPRHKITKRGQNVTFRCDPISEHNRLYWYRQTLGQGPEFLTYFQNEAQLEKSRLLSDRFSAERPKGSFSTLEIQRTEQGDSAMYLCASSLGRGGSYNEQFFGPGTRLTVL.